These 19 T cell receptor beta chains originate from one sample sequenced in a study of OX40 agonist ivuxolimab in advanced cancers. Generated by immunoSEQ multiplex PCR, the TCRdb table keeps only in-frame clones and is missing some. The sample has roughly 89,000 clones, around 90% seen once; the top ten hold 0.3% to 0.4%. The sample here was CD4+ or CD8+ T cells sorted from blood, taken in a trial of the OX40 agonist ivuxolimab. These receptors were taken from an adult with an advanced solid tumor such as melanoma, head and neck, liver or kidney cancer.

The table lists this clone with a count of one. The J gene is TRBJ2-3, the V gene TRBV4-2, with D possibly matching TRBD1 (6 bases). Trimming took 4 bases from V and 10 from J, leaving 15 bases between them. This CDR3 is built from 13 residues. CDR1 and CDR2 from the germline V gene are LGHNA and YNFKEQ. In DNA, the CDR3 is TGTGCCAGCAGCCCACAACCGGGACAAGCGCAGTATTTT. It translates to CASSPQPGQAQYF.

This chain's CDR3 is CASSLNLQGGEETQYF. In DNA form, the CDR3 reads TGCGCCAGCAGCCTGAACCTACAGGGCGGGGAAGAGACCCAGTACTTC. The chain has TRBV5-1 and TRBJ2-5; D tentatively fits TRBD1 or TRBD2 (6 bases each). This CDR3 region has 16 residues. Germline CDR1 SGHRS, CDR2 YFSETQ. Trimming took off 4 bases at V and 3 bases at J, with 19 bases between the two ends.

The chain combines TRBV28 with TRBJ2-5; D gene unclear. Germline V gene sequence: CDR1 MDHEN, CDR2 SYDVKM. The CDR3 sequence is 13 residues long. Trimming cost V 5 bases and J 4 bases, with 11 bases left between them. The CDR3 DNA is TGTGCCAGCAGTCCCCACAAAGGAGAGACCCAGTACTTC. It is translated as CASSPHKGETQYF.

The gene calls are TRBV2 and TRBJ2-1; possible D gene TRBD2, 5 bases. The germline CDR1 and CDR2 sequences are SNHLY and FYNNEI. Trimming took off 2 bases at V and 3 bases at J, with 17 bases between the two ends. The CDR3 sequence is 17 residues long. The CDR3 bases are TGTGCCAGCAGTGAATTTGGGGTAGAGGGTTTCTACAATGAGCAGTTCTTC. Residues: CASSEFGVEGFYNEQFF.

The genes are TRBV15 and TRBJ2-7; 10 bases are a match to TRBD1. CDR1 is LNHNV and CDR2 is YYDKDF in the germline V gene (reference sequence). V lost 3 bases, J lost 6 bases, and 11 bases stayed unmatched. The CDR3 is made up of 16 amino acids. The CDR3 DNA follows: TGTGCCACCAGCAGGGACAGGGGGGGGACATGGGGCGAGCAGTACTTC. Protein: CATSRDRGGTWGEQYF.

The chain joins TRBV6-1 to TRBJ1-5; 8 nucleotides line up with TRBD1. Germline values: CDR1 MNHNS, CDR2 SASEGT. The CDR3 covers 14 residues. Trimming removed 4 bases from V and 7 bases from J; junction bases left unmatched: 6. In nucleotides, the CDR3 is TGTGCCAGCAGTGTCCAGGGGGCAGGGCAGCCCCAGCATTTT. Its translation: CASSVQGAGQPQHF.

Written as DNA, the CDR3 is TGTGCCAGCTCACCAAAGGGGGGCCCAAGGGAGACCCAGTACTTC. Translated, it gives CASSPKGGPRETQYF. V usage is TRBV18 and J usage is TRBJ2-5, with D perhaps matching TRBD1 or TRBD2 (6 bases each). Germline CDR1 and CDR2: KGHSH and LQKENI. With 2 bases removed from V and 5 bases from J, the gap between germline ends came to 15 bases. This CDR3 is 15 amino acids long.

The V gene is TRBV5-4, the J gene TRBJ2-7; D is undetermined. There are 12 residues in the CDR3. Germline V lookup: CDR1 SGHNT, CDR2 YYREEE (reference sequence). The V gene lost 3 bases and the J gene lost 3 bases, with 7 bases spanning the gap. The CDR3 spells CASSSDGYEQYF. The CDR3 region has the DNA TGTGCCAGCAGCTCGGACGGCTACGAGCAGTACTTC.

The J gene is TRBJ1-2, the V gene TRBV5-1; the D gene is possibly TRBD1 (6 bases). Germline lookup yields CDR1 SGHRS and CDR2 YFSETQ. The V end was cut by 0 bases, the J end by 4 bases, with 13 bases between. The CDR3 consists of 15 residues. CDR3 coding DNA: TGCGCCAGCAGCTTGGGGCAGGGGCCAAGCTATGGCTACACCTTC. As protein: CASSLGQGPSYGYTF.

The J gene is TRBJ2-3, the V gene TRBV7-9; D may be TRBD2 (5 bases). The CDR3 extends over 17 amino acids. Germline CDR1 and CDR2: SEHNR and FQNEAQ (reference sequence). V lost 1 base and J 0 bases, leaving 14 bases between the germline ends. CDR3 amino acids: CASSLGYGRTSTDTQYF. CDR3 nucleotides: TGTGCCAGCAGCTTAGGGTATGGGAGAACTAGCACAGATACGCAGTATTTT.

V and J are TRBV7-8 and TRBJ1-4; maybe TRBD1 (6 bases). The CDR3 is 17 amino acids. Germline V gene lookup returns CDR1 SGHVS and CDR2 FQNEAQ. Trimming removed 2 bases from V and 2 bases from J, with 15 bases in between. The CDR3 DNA is TGTGCCAGCAGCTTATTAGGGCCGGGGGCGACTAATGAAAAACTGTTTTTT. This encodes CASSLLGPGATNEKLFF.

The chain combines TRBV5-5 with TRBJ2-3; D may be TRBD1 (6 bases). The germline gives CDR1 SGHKS, CDR2 YYEKEE (reference sequence). The CDR3 consists of 14 residues. V lost 3 bases to trimming and J lost 2 bases, with 10 bases between them. CDR3 residues: CASSWDTYTDTQYF. The DNA for the CDR3 is TGTGCCAGCAGCTGGGACACATACACAGATACGCAGTATTTT.

The chain uses TRBV7-2 and TRBJ2-2; 8 nucleotides match TRBD1. CDR1 and CDR2 (germline): SGHTA, FQGNSA. With 8 bases clipped from V and 2 bases from J, the junction kept 4 bases outside the gene matches. CDR3 length: 14 residues. DNA for the CDR3: TGTGCCAGCCGACAGGGGCTTAACACCGGGGAGCTGTTTTTT. Its protein is CASRQGLNTGELFF. Combining the CDR3 with reference TRBV7-2 and TRBJ2-2 gives the whole variable domain GAGVSQSPSNKVTEKGKDVELRCDPISGHTALYWYRQSLGQGLEFLIYFQGNSAPDKSGLPSDRFSAERTGGSVSTLTIQRTQQEDSAVYLCASRQGLNTGELFFGEGSRLTVL.

The chain has TRBV18 and TRBJ2-1, with D unresolved. The ends were cut back, 2 bases at V and 4 bases at J, with 9 bases in the middle. From germline, CDR1 is KGHSH and CDR2 LQKENI. The CDR3 sequence is 14 residues long. CDR3 loop: CASSPMLTYNEQFF. The CDR3 coding sequence is TGTGCCAGCTCACCAATGTTGACGTACAATGAGCAGTTCTTC. Full variable domain (rest looked up from reference TRBV18 and TRBJ2-1): NAGVMQNPRHLVRRRGQEARLRCSPMKGHSHVYWYRQLPEEGLKFMVYLQKENIIDESGMPKERFSAEFPKEGPSILRIQQVVRGDSAAYFCASSPMLTYNEQFFGPGTRLTVL.

The CDR3 spells CASSATGRPYGDTQYF. The CDR3 coding sequence is TGCGCCAGCAGCGCCACGGGGCGGCCCTATGGTGATACGCAGTATTTT. J is TRBJ2-3 and V is TRBV5-1; tentatively, D is TRBD1 or TRBD2 (5 bases each). Trimming removed 4 bases from V and 6 bases from J, with 21 bases in between. The CDR3 is 16 residues long. CDR1 is SGHRS and CDR2 is YFSETQ in the germline V gene.

This chain uses TRBV28 with TRBJ2-7; tentatively, D is TRBD2 (5 bases). V was clipped by 6 bases and J by 3 bases, with 18 bases between them. The germline gives CDR1 MDHEN, CDR2 SYDVKM. The CDR3 contains 15 residues. CDR3 DNA: TGTGCCAGCAGGAGCGGAACGGTACGGAACTACGAGCAGTACTTC. Protein sequence: CASRSGTVRNYEQYF.

The chain carries TRBV7-8 and TRBJ2-3; 10 bases are shared with TRBD2. The germline CDR1 and CDR2 sequences are SGHVS and FQNEAQ. This CDR3 has 17 amino acids. V was pared by 5 bases and J by 1 base, with 9 bases of the junction left unmatched. CDR3 sequence reads: CASSIPRGTSGTDTQYF. CDR3 DNA sequence: TGTGCCAGCAGCATACCTCGAGGGACTAGCGGCACAGATACGCAGTATTTT.

The rearrangement links TRBV16 to TRBJ2-2, with D unclear. Trimming pared 2 bases from V and 3 bases from J, leaving 7 bases between. The CDR3 totals 14 residues. Germline CDR1 is KGHSY and CDR2 is FQNENV. In nucleotides, the CDR3 is TGTGCCAGCAGCCAAATGGCAGACACCGGGGAGCTGTTTTTT. Protein: CASSQMADTGELFF.

The CDR3 coding sequence is TGTGCCAGTAGTCTCCAGACGGGCATCCGAGGGGTGGAGCAGTTCTTC. Residues: CASSLQTGIRGVEQFF. The chain employs TRBV19 and TRBJ2-1; tentatively, D is TRBD1 or TRBD2 (5 bases each). Deletions cut 5 bases from V and 10 bases from J, with 24 bases between. The CDR3 has 16 residues. Per germline, CDR1 LNHDA and CDR2 SQIVND (reference sequence).